These 25 T cell receptor beta chains were all obtained from the same sample, sequenced in a study of T cell responses to AZD1222 COVID-19 vaccine. This table comes from immunoSEQ multiplex PCR, and its TCRdb copy is limited to in-frame clones, with some not included. The sample includes 100,000 to 150,000 clones, 88% of them seen just once. The starting material was peripheral blood, obtained 28 days after the second AZD1222 dose. These receptor sequences come from an adult who received the AZD1222 COVID-19 vaccine.

V and J are TRBV5-1 and TRBJ2-1; tentative D call: TRBD1 (5 bases). Trimming stripped 0 bases from V and 8 bases from J, with 12 bases between. In germline, CDR1 is SGHRS, CDR2 YFSETQ. This CDR3 spans 14 amino acids. The CDR3 sequence: CASSLGQGLDEQFF. The CDR3 nucleotides read TGCGCCAGCAGCTTGGGGCAGGGCCTAGATGAGCAGTTCTTC.

The V and J genes are TRBV6-6 and TRBJ1-6; D unresolved. CDR1 is MNHNY and CDR2 is SVGAGI in the germline V gene (reference sequence). V lost 5 bases, J lost 0 bases, and 8 bases lay in between. The length of the CDR3 is 15 residues. In DNA, the CDR3 is TGTGCCAGCAGTAGCGAGAGCTCCTATAATTCACCCCTCCACTTT. Translation gives CASSSESSYNSPLHF.

The CDR3 loop is CASSQTWIAEAFF. As DNA, the CDR3 is TGTGCCAGCAGCCAAACATGGATCGCTGAAGCTTTCTTT. The chain employs TRBV2 and TRBJ1-1, with no clear D. Trimming took off 6 bases at V and 6 bases at J, with 14 bases between the two ends. The CDR3 loop spans 13 amino acids. Germline V gene data show CDR1 as SNHLY and CDR2 as FYNNEI.

The chain couples TRBV29-1 to TRBJ2-3; 7 positions agree with TRBD2. The CDR3 totals 14 residues. Germline-derived CDR1 and CDR2 are SQVTM and ANQGSEA. With V trimmed by 6 bases and J by 0 bases, 6 bases remained unmatched. The CDR3 reads CSVGRTSSTDTQYF. The CDR3 coding sequence is TGCAGCGTCGGGAGGACTTCTAGCACAGATACGCAGTATTTT.

The chain links TRBV19 to TRBJ1-4; D gene ambiguous. The V gene lost 0 bases and the J gene lost 0 bases, with 11 bases spanning the gap. Per the germline V gene, CDR1 is LNHDA and CDR2 is SQIVND (reference sequence). CDR3 length: 17 residues. This CDR3 is CASSIDPPGATNEKLFF. The CDR3 DNA sequence: TGTGCCAGTAGTATAGATCCCCCAGGAGCAACTAATGAAAAACTGTTTTTT.

The chain carries TRBV9 and TRBJ2-2; 9 nucleotides agree with TRBD1. The CDR3 extends over 18 amino acids. CDR1 and CDR2 from the germline V gene are SGDLS and YYNGEE. V was pared by 3 bases and J by 3 bases, with 12 bases of the junction left unmatched. Here the CDR3 reads CASSGTGTGSLDTGELFF. The CDR3 DNA reads TGTGCCAGCAGCGGAACCGGGACAGGGTCCCTTGACACCGGGGAGCTGTTTTTT.

The genes are TRBV5-6 and TRBJ2-5; maybe TRBD2 (6 bases). CDR3 length: 14 amino acids. Germline values: CDR1 SGHDT, CDR2 YYEEEE. V lost 4 bases, J lost 1 base, and 11 bases lay in between. This chain's CDR3 is CASSHGGSQETQYF. The CDR3 region has the DNA TGTGCCAGCAGCCATGGAGGGAGCCAAGAGACCCAGTACTTC. Filled out from reference TRBV5-6 and TRBJ2-5, the complete variable domain reads DAGVTQSPTHLIKTRGQQVTLRCSPKSGHDTVSWYQQALGQGPQFIFQYYEEEERQRGNFPDRFSGHQFPNYSSELNVNALLLGDSALYLCASSHGGSQETQYFGPGTRLLVL.

This clone was detected only once. The rearrangement uses TRBV12-3 or TRBV12-4 and TRBJ1-5; 8 bases map to TRBD1. CDR3 length: 13 amino acids. V lost 8 bases, J lost 4 bases, and 4 bases stayed unmatched. This chain's CDR3 is CASDRQGNQPQHF. CDR3 DNA: TGTGCCAGCGATCGACAGGGGAATCAGCCCCAGCATTTT.

This clone was observed once. The CDR3 coding sequence is TGTGCCAGCAACGGGGGGGCGAACACTGAAGCTTTCTTT. Protein: CASNGGANTEAFF. This chain joins TRBV27 and TRBJ1-1; D may be TRBD1 (6 bases). CDR1 is MNHEY, CDR2 SMNVEV, per germline (reference sequence). The CDR3 is 13 amino acids. Trimming stripped 7 bases from V and 1 base from J, with 10 bases between.

The V and J genes are TRBV24-1 and TRBJ2-7; 8 positions match TRBD1. This CDR3 is built from 13 residues. Germline CDR1 and CDR2: KGHDR and SFDVKD. Trimming took 5 bases from V and 6 from J; bases not matched to a gene: 5. The CDR3 loop reads CATSAAGGSEQYF. CDR3 DNA: TGTGCCACCAGTGCGGCAGGGGGCTCCGAGCAGTACTTC.

The rearrangement links TRBV6-6 to TRBJ1-4; no reliable D call. Germline V gene sequence: CDR1 MNHNY, CDR2 SVGAGI (reference sequence). V lost 4 bases and J lost 4, with 13 bases in between. This CDR3 has 15 residues. In DNA, the CDR3 is TGTGCCAGCAGTTTCTCGAAAGGTCTTAATGAAAAACTGTTTTTT. It yields the protein CASSFSKGLNEKLFF.

CDR3 amino acids: CAWISHRSRGGYTF. The CDR3 DNA is TGTGCCTGGATTAGCCACCGGTCTAGGGGTGGCTACACCTTC. The rearrangement links TRBV30 to TRBJ1-2, with D perhaps matching TRBD1 (5 bases). The CDR3 contains 14 residues. The V and J ends lost 4 bases and 7 bases respectively, with 19 bases between them. Germline V lookup: CDR1 GTSNPN, CDR2 SVGIG (reference sequence).

V and J are TRBV11-3 and TRBJ2-7, with D possibly TRBD2 on 5 matching bases. Germline V gene data show CDR1 as SGHNT and CDR2 as YENEEA. The CDR3 is made up of 13 amino acids. Deletions cut 4 bases from V and 6 bases from J, with 13 bases between. CDR3 DNA: TGTGCCAGCAGCTCCGAATATCGGGGCGAGCAGTACTTC. Amino acid sequence: CASSSEYRGEQYF.

The rearrangement uses TRBV4-1 and TRBJ2-2; 9 bases map to TRBD1. Germline loops: CDR1 MGHRA, CDR2 YSYEKL. The V gene end was trimmed by 3 bases and the J gene end by 7 bases; junction bases not matched to a gene: 15. This CDR3 comprises 18 residues. In DNA form, the CDR3 reads TGCGCCAGCAGCCATTGGGTAAATGCGGGACAGGGCCACGGGGAGCTGTTTTTT. It specifies CASSHWVNAGQGHGELFF.

Only one count was recorded for this clone. The chain uses TRBV19 and TRBJ2-3; TRBD1 or TRBD2 may be the D gene (5 bases each). CDR1 is LNHDA and CDR2 is SQIVND in the germline V gene (reference sequence). With 9 bases removed from V and 4 bases from J, the gap between germline ends came to 17 bases. The CDR3 is 14 residues long. CDR3 protein: CASSGPWGADTQYF. The CDR3 DNA reads TGTGCCAGCTCGGGGCCGTGGGGCGCAGATACGCAGTATTTT. Full variable domain (missing parts from reference TRBV19 and TRBJ2-3): DGGITQSPKYLFRKEGQNVTLSCEQNLNHDAMYWYRQDPGQGLRLIYYSQIVNDFQKGDIAEGYSVSREKKESFPLTVTSAQKNPTAFYLCASSGPWGADTQYFGPGTRLTVL.

The CDR3 DNA reads as TGTGCCAGCAGCCAAGGGACCCCGCCGGACTACAATGAGCAGTTCTTC. Translated: CASSQGTPPDYNEQFF. This chain connects TRBV4-2 to TRBJ2-1; D is undetermined. With 1 base removed from V and 3 bases from J, the gap between germline ends came to 13 bases. This CDR3 region has 16 residues. The V gene's germline CDR1 is LGHNA and CDR2 YNFKEQ.

The chain links TRBV4-3 to TRBJ2-3; D ambiguous. V was cut by 4 bases and J by 3 bases, with 8 bases left in between. This CDR3 region has 13 residues. The germline gives CDR1 LGHNA, CDR2 YSLEER. CDR3 sequence reads: CASSLRQTDTQYF. The CDR3 coding sequence is TGCGCCAGCAGCCTCCGGCAGACAGATACGCAGTATTTT.

The chain uses TRBV5-5 and TRBJ2-3; D unclear. The germline gives CDR1 SGHKS, CDR2 YYEKEE (reference sequence). V was clipped by 4 bases and J by 4 bases, with 16 bases between them. The CDR3 runs 15 residues. The CDR3 is CASSATTWSPDTQYF. In DNA, the CDR3 is TGTGCCAGCAGCGCTACTACTTGGAGCCCAGATACGCAGTATTTT. Filled out from reference TRBV5-5 and TRBJ2-3, the complete variable domain reads DAGVTQSPTHLIKTRGQQVTLRCSPISGHKSVSWYQQVLGQGPQFIFQYYEKEERGRGNFPDRFSARQFPNYSSELNVNALLLGDSALYLCASSATTWSPDTQYFGPGTRLTVL.

The chain has TRBV28 and TRBJ2-7; D may be TRBD1 (6 bases). V was cut by 7 bases and J by 1 base, with 11 bases left in between. Germline V gene lookup returns CDR1 MDHEN and CDR2 SYDVKM. The CDR3 contains 13 residues. Written as DNA, the CDR3 is TGTGCCAGCAACCCAACAGGGTCCTACGAGCAGTACTTC. This encodes CASNPTGSYEQYF.

Here the CDR3 DNA reads TGCGCCAGCAGCTTGGCGGCGACAGGAGGTGGCTACACCTTC. Protein: CASSLAATGGGYTF. The chain uses TRBV5-1 and TRBJ1-2, with D possibly being TRBD1 (6 bases). This CDR3 has 14 residues. Germline V CDR1 and CDR2: SGHRS, YFSETQ. The V and J ends lost 0 bases and 7 bases respectively, with 13 bases between them.

The chain uses TRBV5-1 and TRBJ2-1; 13 bases fit TRBD2. The germline gives CDR1 SGHRS, CDR2 YFSETQ. Trimming cost V 7 bases and J 10 bases; bases outside gene matches: 11. CDR3 length equals 15 residues. DNA of the CDR3: TGCGCCAGCCGCCTACTAGCGGGGGGGCGCGAGGAGCAGTTCTTC. Translating it yields CASRLLAGGREEQFF.

The chain combines TRBV6-5 with TRBJ2-3, with D uncertain. V shed 6 bases and J shed 3 bases, with 10 bases lying between them. The CDR3 spans 13 residues. Germline V gene lookup returns CDR1 MNHEY and CDR2 SVGAGI. The CDR3 bases are TGTGCCAGCAGATCCCCTCGGACAGATACGCAGTATTTT. Encoded protein: CASRSPRTDTQYF.

This chain connects TRBV2 to TRBJ1-2; D possibly corresponds to TRBD1 (5 bases). Deletions cut 7 bases from V and 7 bases from J, with 16 bases between. Germline V gene lookup returns CDR1 SNHLY and CDR2 FYNNEI. The CDR3 contains 13 residues. CDR3 protein: CASTNEKGSGYTF. CDR3 DNA sequence: TGTGCCAGCACAAACGAGAAGGGGAGTGGCTACACCTTC.

The J gene is TRBJ1-3, the V gene TRBV6-1; no reliable D call. This CDR3 is built from 17 residues. Trimming left V 4 bases short and J 0 bases short, with 16 bases between. CDR1 is MNHNS and CDR2 is SASEGT in the germline V gene. The CDR3 coding sequence is TGTGCCAGCAGTGCCCGGGGAGGCCAGGACTCTGGAAACACCATATATTTT. This codes for CASSARGGQDSGNTIYF.

This chain links TRBV7-2 with TRBJ1-1; tentative D call: TRBD1 (5 bases). V was clipped by 2 bases and J by 8 bases, with 9 bases between them. This CDR3 has 12 residues. Germline V gives CDR1 SGHTA, CDR2 FQGNSA. The CDR3 here is CASSLRYREAFF. The DNA for the CDR3 is TGTGCCAGCAGCTTAAGGTACAGGGAAGCTTTCTTT.